What follows are 8 T cell receptor beta chains derived from one specimen sequenced in a study of blood T cell repertoires in COVID-19. Assay: immunoSEQ multiplex PCR; the TCRdb copy retains only in-frame clones and omits some. The data show almost 400,000 clones, around 89% seen once. Material: PBMCs or T cells enriched from blood (not recorded which). These receptors originate from a young woman with acute COVID-19.

The CDR3 protein is CASSLERGSYNEQFF. CDR3 bases: TGTGCCAGCAGCTTAGAGCGGGGGAGCTACAATGAGCAGTTCTTC. J is TRBJ2-1 and V is TRBV7-3, with 8 bases identical to TRBD2. V trimming: 2 bases; J trimming: 3 bases; junction bases outside the gene matches: 3. Germline lookup yields CDR1 SGHTA and CDR2 FQGTGA. This CDR3 is 15 amino acids long. Full variable domain (missing parts from reference TRBV7-3 and TRBJ2-1): GAGVSQTPSNKVTEKGKYVELRCDPISGHTALYWYRQSLGQGPEFLIYFQGTGAADDSGLPNDRFFAVRPEGSVSTLKIQRTERGDSAVYLCASSLERGSYNEQFFGPGTRLTVL.

The chain carries TRBV5-4 and TRBJ1-2, with a possible D match to TRBD1 (6 bases). The CDR3 has 14 amino acids. The germline gives CDR1 SGHNT, CDR2 YYREEE (reference sequence). Trimming left V 0 bases short and J 4 bases short, with 10 bases between. CDR3 loop: CASSLDRAAYGYTF. The CDR3 DNA follows: TGTGCCAGCAGCTTGGACAGGGCTGCCTATGGCTACACCTTC.

V usage is TRBV6-5 and J usage is TRBJ1-1; maybe TRBD1 (5 bases). V dropped 4 bases and J dropped 5 bases, with 11 bases sitting between them. The germline V gene has CDR1 MNHEY and CDR2 SVGAGI. There are 13 residues in the CDR3. The CDR3 is CASSFRGETEAFF. DNA for the CDR3: TGTGCCAGCAGTTTCCGGGGGGAAACTGAAGCTTTCTTT.

The chain carries TRBV4-1 and TRBJ2-7; 14 bases align to TRBD2. The V and J ends lost 4 bases and 7 bases, in that order; junction bases with no gene match: 15. This CDR3 is built from 18 residues. Per germline, CDR1 MGHRA and CDR2 YSYEKL. The CDR3 is CASSPVGTSGGALREQYF. The CDR3 coding sequence is TGCGCCAGCAGCCCAGTAGGGACTAGCGGGGGAGCCCTGAGGGAGCAGTACTTC.

The chain links TRBV29-1 to TRBJ1-4; TRBD1 aligns across 9 bases. The CDR3 has 15 amino acids. The V gene end was trimmed by 7 bases and the J gene end by 5 bases; junction bases not matched to a gene: 11. Per germline, CDR1 SQVTM and CDR2 ANQGSEA. The CDR3 coding sequence is TGCAGCGGCCGGGACAGGGACAATCCCAATGAAAAACTGTTTTTT. Translated, it gives CSGRDRDNPNEKLFF.

This chain connects TRBV14 to TRBJ2-7, with 8 bases that match TRBD2. This CDR3 region has 14 residues. Germline V gene data show CDR1 as SGHDN and CDR2 as FVKESK. V lost 4 bases to trimming and J lost 3 bases; unmatched junction nucleotides: 5. As DNA, the CDR3 is TGTGCCAGCAGCCTCACCGGGACTAGCTACGAGCAGTACTTC. Protein sequence: CASSLTGTSYEQYF.

The chain has TRBV6-5 and TRBJ2-2; D is unresolved. CDR3 size: 15 residues. Trimming stripped 0 bases from V and 0 bases from J, with 5 bases between. Germline V lookup: CDR1 MNHEY, CDR2 SVGAGI. CDR3 amino acids: CASSYSLANTGELFF. CDR3 sequence (DNA): TGTGCCAGCAGTTACTCCCTCGCGAACACCGGGGAGCTGTTTTTT.

As for this clone: One end of the junction fails to match germline, which may point to a read error. The rearrangement links TRBV5-8 to TRBJ1-1, with 8 bases identical to TRBD1. The CDR3 sequence is 12 residues long. Germline-derived CDR1 and CDR2 are SGHTS and YDEGEE. The CDR3 spells CASTLEDRATSF. In nucleotides, the CDR3 is TGTGCCAGCACCCTGGAGGACAGGGCTACCTCTTTT.